The T cell receptor beta chain described here comes from a study of T cells in Graves' hyperthyroidism and ophthalmopathy. Amplification yielded TCR beta CDR3 regions, with RNA transcripts as the source. Primed by the HTBI set, a first-round RT-PCR was run on the TCR CDR3. TCRdb fed the multiplex PCR reads into MiXCR, producing one record per CDR3 protein. This sample has around 300,000 distinct CDR3 sequences; approximately 15% occur once, and the top ten carry roughly 24%. This CDR3 region has 15 residues. The V gene's germline CDR1 is DFQATT and CDR2 SNEGSKA (reference sequence). V lost 5 bases and J lost 2, with 19 bases in between. Study-wide findings and caveats: Researchers report that a 13 V-J model separated ophthalmopathy from stable hyperthyroidism.

This clonotype appeared many times. The antigen is not known. This TCR was recovered from a woman aged 25 to 39 with Graves' hyperthyroidism. Sample: blood. J is TRBJ2-7 and V is TRBV20-1, with a tentative D call TRBD2 (6 bases). CDR3 loop: CSAFAHLRGTYEQYF. The DNA for the CDR3 is TGCAGTGCTTTTGCCCACCTCCGGGGGACCTACGAGCAGTACTTC.